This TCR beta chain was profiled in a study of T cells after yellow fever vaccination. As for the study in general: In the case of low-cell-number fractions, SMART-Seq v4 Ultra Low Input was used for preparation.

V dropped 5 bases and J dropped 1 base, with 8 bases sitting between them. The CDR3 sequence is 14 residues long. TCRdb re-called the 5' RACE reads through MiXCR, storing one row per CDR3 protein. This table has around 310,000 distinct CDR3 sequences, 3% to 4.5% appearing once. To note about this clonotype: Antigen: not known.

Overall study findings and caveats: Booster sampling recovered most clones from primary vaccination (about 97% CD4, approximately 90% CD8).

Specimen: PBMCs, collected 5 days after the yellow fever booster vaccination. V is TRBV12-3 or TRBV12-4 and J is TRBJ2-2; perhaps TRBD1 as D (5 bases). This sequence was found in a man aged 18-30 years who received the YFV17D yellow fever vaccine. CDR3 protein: CASSVRENTGELFF. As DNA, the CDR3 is TGTGCCAGCAGTGTCAGGGAGAACACCGGGGAGCTGTTTTTT.